The 31 T cell receptor beta chains reported below all come from one sample, sequenced in a study of shared clonotypes between healthy human individuals. Sequencing was performed with immunoSEQ multiplex PCR; in TCRdb, only in-frame clones are kept and a portion is missing. The sample carries approximately 470,000 clones, more than 75% recorded once. The sequencing sample was made of PBMCs. These receptors all come from a woman aged 40 to 50 in good health. Some clones in this sample may be carry-over from other donors' samples.

V usage is TRBV11-2 and J usage is TRBJ2-7; D assignment may be TRBD1 or TRBD2 (5 bases each). Germline assignment: CDR1 SGHAT and CDR2 FQNNGV. V was clipped by 1 base and J by 7 bases, with 17 bases between them. This CDR3 is built from 15 residues. In DNA form, the CDR3 reads TGTGCCAGCAGCTTAGGACCACCGGGGCACAGGGAGCAGTACTTC. Its protein is CASSLGPPGHREQYF.

This clone showed up just a few times. This sequence joins TRBV7-9 and TRBJ2-5, with TRBD1 identical over 10 bases. V was pared by 6 bases and J by 3 bases, with 7 bases of the junction left unmatched. From germline, CDR1 is SEHNR and CDR2 FQNEAQ (reference sequence). This CDR3 is 15 amino acids long. This chain's CDR3 is CASRPGQGEEETQYF. The CDR3 DNA follows: TGTGCCAGCAGACCAGGACAGGGGGAAGAAGAGACCCAGTACTTC.

This clone was seen a few times. The rearrangement joins TRBV20-1 to TRBJ2-7, with no clear D. The V end was cut by 3 bases, the J end by 5 bases, with 8 bases between. Germline V gene data show CDR1 as DFQATT and CDR2 as SNEGSKA (reference sequence). The CDR3 consists of 11 residues. The CDR3 region is CSASSVHEQYF. The CDR3 DNA is TGCAGTGCTAGCTCTGTCCACGAGCAGTACTTC.

The CDR3 reads CASSLPTGQAYEQYF. The CDR3 DNA is TGTGCCAGCAGTTTACCCACCGGACAAGCCTACGAGCAGTACTTC. The chain combines TRBV28 with TRBJ2-7; tentatively, D is TRBD1 (5 bases). The CDR3 has 15 residues. V was trimmed by 2 bases and J by 2 bases, leaving 13 bases between them. Germline V gene sequence: CDR1 MDHEN, CDR2 SYDVKM.

This sequence joins TRBV5-4 and TRBJ2-1; possibly TRBD2 for D (6 bases). In germline, CDR1 is SGHNT, CDR2 YYREEE (reference sequence). The V gene lost 5 bases and the J gene lost 12 bases, with 18 bases spanning the gap. This CDR3 has 13 amino acids. CDR3 residues: CASRAGGHIWQFF. CDR3 nucleotides: TGTGCCAGCAGAGCAGGAGGGCATATCTGGCAGTTCTTC.

This clone has only a few counts. The rearrangement links TRBV28 to TRBJ1-6; 7 bases align to TRBD1. Germline V gene data show CDR1 as MDHEN and CDR2 as SYDVKM. V lost 6 bases and J lost 7; bases outside the gene matches: 9. This CDR3 has 15 amino acids. The CDR3 spells CASSRTGTENSPLHF. CDR3 DNA: TGTGCCAGCAGCCGAACCGGGACAGAGAATTCACCCCTCCACTTT.

This clone was observed a handful of times. The chain employs TRBV4-1 and TRBJ2-5; TRBD2 aligns across 9 bases. The CDR3 has 16 residues. Germline V CDR1 and CDR2: MGHRA, YSYEKL. Trimming at V came to 4 bases and at J to 7 bases, leaving 13 bases not matched to a gene. The CDR3 coding sequence is TGCGCCAGCAGCCTATCCCTGACTAGCGGCCAGGCGACCCAGTACTTC. This sequence encodes CASSLSLTSGQATQYF.

CDR3 coding DNA: TGTGCCAGCAGTCTGGACAGGGCCGGTGGCTACACCTTC. It codes for CASSLDRAGGYTF. The chain recombines TRBV6-5 with TRBJ1-2; 8 positions match TRBD1. This CDR3 has 13 residues. J gave up 7 bases and V 5 bases, and 6 bases lay outside the gene matches. Germline V gene lookup returns CDR1 MNHEY and CDR2 SVGAGI.

This rearrangement joins TRBV6-5 to TRBJ2-2, with 12 bases matching TRBD2. The germline CDR1 and CDR2 sequences are MNHEY and SVGAGI. The CDR3 runs 13 residues. V lost 6 bases to trimming and J lost 16 bases; unmatched junction nucleotides: 9. The CDR3 region is CASSRLSSGRAFF. The CDR3 DNA reads as TGTGCCAGCAGCCGACTTTCTAGCGGGAGGGCGTTTTTT.

The V call is TRBV5-5, the J call TRBJ1-5, with TRBD1 matching 8 bases. CDR3 length: 16 residues. Unmatched junction bases numbered 4, after V lost 0 bases and J lost 2 bases. CDR1 and CDR2 from the germline V gene are SGHKS and YYEKEE (reference sequence). Here the CDR3 DNA reads TGTGCCAGCAGCTTGGTCCCGGGACAGGGCAATCAGCCCCAGCATTTT. Its protein product is CASSLVPGQGNQPQHF.

The rearrangement links TRBV15 to TRBJ2-3; TRBD2 aligns across 9 bases. V was pared by 0 bases and J by 0 bases, with 10 bases of the junction left unmatched. The V gene's germline CDR1 is LNHNV and CDR2 YYDKDF (reference sequence). The CDR3 runs 19 residues. CDR3 nucleotide sequence: TGTGCCACCAGCAGAGATCTGGCTAGCGGGACCACTAGCACAGATACGCAGTATTTT. It is translated as CATSRDLASGTTSTDTQYF.

J is TRBJ2-7 and V is TRBV4-2; D perhaps matches TRBD2 (6 bases). Germline V gene lookup returns CDR1 LGHNA and CDR2 YNFKEQ. V dropped 5 bases and J dropped 0 bases, with 14 bases sitting between them. The CDR3 consists of 15 residues. CDR3 DNA sequence: TGTGCCAGCAGCTTAGGCGGGGCGAGCTCCTACGAGCAGTACTTC. This encodes CASSLGGASSYEQYF.

The rearrangement links TRBV7-2 to TRBJ2-7; 10 nucleotides line up with TRBD2. The length of the CDR3 is 15 residues. Trimming at V came to 5 bases and at J to 1 base, leaving 5 bases not matched to a gene. The germline V gene has CDR1 SGHTA and CDR2 FQGNSA. This chain's CDR3 is CASSARLAGSYEQYF. CDR3 sequence (DNA): TGTGCCAGCAGCGCCCGACTAGCGGGTTCCTACGAGCAGTACTTC.

The chain links TRBV7-3 to TRBJ2-1; D remains unclear. Germline CDR1 and CDR2: SGHTA and FQGTGA. The CDR3 consists of 11 residues. V was clipped by 4 bases and J by 5 bases, with 3 bases between them. CDR3 loop: CASSSNNEQFF. The CDR3 region has the DNA TGTGCCAGCAGCTCTAACAATGAGCAGTTCTTC.

This chain links TRBV7-9 with TRBJ2-3; D is undetermined. The V end lost 2 bases, the J end lost 2 bases, and 8 bases lay between the germline ends. CDR3 length: 14 residues. Germline V CDR1 and CDR2: SEHNR, FQNEAQ (reference sequence). The CDR3 DNA follows: TGTGCCAGCAGCTTACTAGAGTTCACAGATACGCAGTATTTT. Encoded protein: CASSLLEFTDTQYF.

The chain combines TRBV29-1 with TRBJ2-1; 8 bases map to TRBD2. The V gene's germline CDR1 is SQVTM and CDR2 ANQGSEA. The CDR3 loop spans 15 amino acids. V trimming: 1 base; J trimming: 0 bases; junction bases outside the gene matches: 2. CDR3 sequence (DNA): TGCAGCGTTGAAGTGGGGACTAGCTCCTACAATGAGCAGTTCTTC. Translation gives CSVEVGTSSYNEQFF.

V gene TRBV10-1 combines with J gene TRBJ2-3; D is undetermined. Between the trimmed V and J ends, which lost 3 bases and 0 bases, there was a span of 10 bases. The CDR3 sequence is 15 residues long. The V gene's germline CDR1 is WNHNN and CDR2 SYGVQD (reference sequence). CDR3 region: CASSDGGSSTDTQYF. In nucleotides, the CDR3 is TGCGCCAGCAGTGACGGTGGGTCCAGCACAGATACGCAGTATTTT.

The chain employs TRBV9 and TRBJ2-7; D is possibly TRBD2 (6 bases). This CDR3 is 16 amino acids long. Trimming left V 4 bases short and J 9 bases short, with 26 bases between. From germline, CDR1 is SGDLS and CDR2 YYNGEE. The CDR3 nucleotides read TGTGCCAGCAGCCCGGGGGTCGGTTTTCTCGATCCTCGGCAGTACTTC. Translated, it gives CASSPGVGFLDPRQYF. Full variable domain (outside the CDR3, taken from reference TRBV9 and TRBJ2-7): DSGVTQTPKHLITATGQRVTLRCSPRSGDLSVYWYQQSLDQGLQFLIQYYNGEERAKGNILERFSAQQFPDLHSELNLSSLELGDSALYFCASSPGVGFLDPRQYFGPGTRLTVT.

This clone was seen once. A far larger clone lies a single base away; this is likely a read error. This chain joins TRBV6-5 and TRBJ1-5; TRBD1 might be the D (5 bases). Germline loops: CDR1 MNHEY, CDR2 SVGAGI. The CDR3 sequence is 15 residues long. The CDR3 spells CASSPQWGGSQLQHF. The CDR3, as DNA: TGTGCCAGCAGTCCACAGTGGGGGGGGAGTCAGCTCCAGCATTTT.

In this sample, this clone turned up a few times. V usage is TRBV29-1 and J usage is TRBJ1-2, with D possibly TRBD1 on 5 matching bases. The CDR3 covers 12 residues. V was trimmed by 8 bases and J by 7 bases, leaving 17 bases between them. Germline V gene data show CDR1 as SQVTM and CDR2 as ANQGSEA. The CDR3 reads CSTGRAGAGYTF. The DNA of the CDR3 is TGCAGCACTGGCAGGGCGGGAGCTGGCTACACCTTC. The variable domain in full, with the rest retrieved from reference TRBV29-1 and TRBJ1-2, is SAVISQKPSRDICQRGTSLTIQCQVDSQVTMMFWYRQQPGQSLTLIATANQGSEATYESGFVIDKFPISRPNLTFSTLTVSNMSPEDSSIYLCSTGRAGAGYTFGSGTRLTVV.

This clone was seen many times. The chain links TRBV10-2 to TRBJ1-6, with no clear D. Germline loops: CDR1 WSHSY, CDR2 SAAADI. Trimming removed 8 bases at V and 9 bases at J, with 17 bases between. The CDR3 is 14 residues long. Here the CDR3 DNA reads TGCGCCAGCGCCGATCCCCATAGAGGTTCACCCCTCCACTTT. Amino acid sequence: CASADPHRGSPLHF.

The chain carries TRBV27 and TRBJ2-2; 9 nucleotides align to TRBD1. The CDR3 spans 16 residues. CDR1 is MNHEY and CDR2 is SMNVEV in the germline V gene (reference sequence). Losses at the gene ends were 6 bases for V and 5 bases for J; bases not matched to a gene: 10. CDR3 sequence (DNA): TGTGCCAGCAGACTAGGCGGACAGGGGCGAACCGGGGAGCTGTTTTTT. Amino acids: CASRLGGQGRTGELFF.

CDR3 loop: CASSLAPITGELFF. In DNA, the CDR3 is TGCGCCAGCAGCTTGGCCCCCATCACCGGGGAGCTGTTTTTT. The chain has TRBV5-1 and TRBJ2-2; D remains ambiguous. Germline lookup yields CDR1 SGHRS and CDR2 YFSETQ. V was trimmed by 0 bases and J by 4 bases, leaving 7 bases between them. The CDR3 contains 14 residues.

V is TRBV7-2 and J is TRBJ2-2; D possibly corresponds to TRBD1 (5 bases). The germline gives CDR1 SGHTA, CDR2 FQGNSA. Between the trimmed V and J ends, which lost 2 bases and 4 bases, there was a span of 11 bases. The CDR3 totals 15 residues. DNA of the CDR3: TGTGCCAGCAGCTTATGGGGCTCGAGCACCGGGGAGCTGTTTTTT. Translation gives CASSLWGSSTGELFF.

The chain combines TRBV4-2 with TRBJ2-1; no firm D call. Germline-derived CDR1 and CDR2 are LGHNA and YNFKEQ. V lost 0 bases, J lost 2 bases, and 17 bases lay in between. The CDR3 runs to 18 residues. The CDR3 region has the DNA TGTGCCAGCAGCCAAGATCTTTCTAGTCTAACGACCTACAATGAGCAGTTCTTC. Residues: CASSQDLSSLTTYNEQFF.

V and J are TRBV5-1 and TRBJ2-7; D may be TRBD1 or TRBD2 (5 bases each). The V gene lost 4 bases and the J gene lost 5 bases, with 10 bases spanning the gap. Germline V gives CDR1 SGHRS, CDR2 YFSETQ. The CDR3 is 12 residues long. CDR3 nucleotides: TGCGCCAGCAGCACTCGAGGGGACGAGCAGTACTTC. Translated: CASSTRGDEQYF.

This clone has only a few counts. This sample also contains other DNA sequences that code for the same CDR3. The chain is built from TRBV30 and TRBJ2-7; D is possibly TRBD1 or TRBD2 (7 bases each). Trimming cost V 0 bases and J 2 bases, with 11 bases left between them. This CDR3 region has 14 residues. The germline gives CDR1 GTSNPN, CDR2 SVGIG (reference sequence). The CDR3 coding sequence is TGTGCCTGGAGTGTGGGAGGGGGCCCCTACGAGCAGTACTTC. As protein: CAWSVGGGPYEQYF. Complete variable domain (other parts from reference TRBV30 and TRBJ2-7): SQTIHQWPATLVQPVGSPLSLECTVEGTSNPNLYWYRQAAGRGLQLLFYSVGIGQISSEVPQNLSASRPQDRQFILSSKKLLLSDSGFYLCAWSVGGGPYEQYFGPGTRLTVT.

This chain uses TRBV7-2 with TRBJ2-7; 15 bases match TRBD2. CDR1 and CDR2 (germline): SGHTA, FQGNSA. The ends lost 5 bases at V and 2 bases at J; junction bases unmatched: 13. This CDR3 contains 19 residues. The CDR3 loop is CASSLRTSGRAEYPYEQYF. CDR3 DNA: TGTGCCAGCAGCCTCCGGACTAGCGGGAGGGCAGAGTACCCCTACGAGCAGTACTTC.

The chain recombines TRBV9 with TRBJ1-4; TRBD1 might be the D (6 bases). Germline assignment: CDR1 SGDLS and CDR2 YYNGEE. The V end was cut by 4 bases, the J end by 4 bases, with 14 bases between. This CDR3 is 15 amino acids long. This chain's CDR3 is CASSYSGGRNEKLFF. As DNA, the CDR3 is TGTGCCAGCAGCTACTCGGGGGGGCGTAATGAAAAACTGTTTTTT.

The genes are TRBV20-1 and TRBJ2-1; D is perhaps TRBD1 (5 bases). V was pared by 7 bases and J by 10 bases, with 14 bases between. Germline loops: CDR1 DFQATT, CDR2 SNEGSKA (reference sequence). The CDR3 has 11 residues. CDR3 residues: CSVRGSWEQFF. The CDR3 DNA reads TGCAGTGTTAGGGGTAGTTGGGAGCAGTTCTTC.

The V gene is TRBV4-1, the J gene TRBJ2-3; D remains unclear. The V end lost 1 base, the J end lost 0 bases, and 5 bases lay between the germline ends. Looked up from germline, CDR1 is MGHRA and CDR2 is YSYEKL. The CDR3 is 14 amino acids. DNA of the CDR3: TGCGCCAGCAGCCAAGGGGATAGCACAGATACGCAGTATTTT. Translated: CASSQGDSTDTQYF.